This TCR beta chain was identified during a study of a mutant IDH1 vaccine in newly diagnosed glioma (dated by TCRdb to the early 2020s). As for the study more broadly: Patients were given eight vaccinations, in weeks 1, 3, 5, 7, 11, 15, 19 and 23, which matched visits V03 through V10. Vaccination started 4-6 weeks after radiotherapy alone, or was given together with temozolomide cycles in the groups whose treatment included chemotherapy. Of the roughly 34 treated patients, around 60% were male and roughly 40% were female, and a mean age of roughly 41 years was recorded. Prior to enrollment, standard therapy consisting of radiotherapy alone, temozolomide alone, or radiochemotherapy with temozolomide had been administered to patients, with the combination being received by most patients. Six visits were used for peripheral blood collection: V03 (baseline), V05, V07, V10, V12 and V13. For exploratory analyses, some 24 treated patients had longitudinal TCRB deep sequencing done wherever samples were available.

Points the paper makes about the study in general: The authors stated that sample limitations prevented analyses of patient blood samples from being reproduced. Pseudoprogression appeared unrelated to alterations in the top peripheral T cell clonotypes detected by TCRB sequencing. Availability determined which PBMC samples were chosen for TCRB deep sequencing. Immune responses induced by the vaccine were seen in approximately 93% of patients across multiple MHC alleles.

The method was the immunoSEQ multiplex PCR assay. Rearranged TCR beta chain sequences were amplified with the hsTCRB Kit following the manufacturer's protocol. An Illumina MiSeq was used to sequence the TCRB libraries. The study's processing was this. The proprietary platform of the kit vendor was used for demultiplexing, trimming and gene mapping. TCRdb re-hosts the immuneACCESS table, in-frame sequences only. Its copies lack some clones; in the studies checked, an unresolved V gene accounts for under half of them, and the cause for the rest is not known. V and J calls and clone size are as listed in that table; D and trimming were resolved from the DNA. Across this sample there are tens of thousands of clones, with around 84% seen only once. Roughly 4% of the sample rests with the top ten. About this clone itself: This clone's antigen is unknown. Base qualities are not recorded, but no much larger clone differs from it by a single base.

The CDR3 covers 15 residues, taking in both the cysteine and the phenylalanine. Left in the record is the CDR3 DNA by itself, 45 bases read in frame from the first base. The germline V gene encodes CDR1 GTSNPN and CDR2 SVGIG (reference sequence). The V end gives up 0 bases and the J end 9 bases, leaving 9 bases in the junction not matched to a gene. According to the study, the label for this sample's time point signals: week 23, last vaccination. Each vaccine dose was 300 ug of a 20-mer mutant IDH1 peptide in Montanide, given subcutaneously with topical imiquimod. Donors had newly diagnosed WHO grade 3 or 4 IDH1-mutant astrocytomas with loss of nuclear ATRX. The samples were drawn from NOA16, a multicentre, single-arm, open-label phase I trial in Germany that tested a mutant IDH1 peptide vaccine in humans for the first time. Genomic DNA for TCRB sequencing was isolated from EDTA blood with the DNeasy Blood and Tissue Kit.

The starting material was PBMCs, obtained from a glioma patient whose treatment included an IDH1 peptide vaccine. The chain is encoded by TRBV30 joined to TRBJ2-1, with 9 middle bases fitting TRBD2. The sequence was collected from a man under 40 with glioma. The CDR3 in this case is CAWSVGLAGLSEQFF. The DNA reads TGTGCCTGGAGTGTGGGGCTAGCGGGGCTCAGTGAGCAGTTCTTC.